A selection of T cell receptor beta chains follows, all from one sample in a study of shared clonotypes between healthy human individuals. Using immunoSEQ multiplex PCR, the repertoire was profiled, and TCRdb retains in-frame clones only, with some absent. In the table there are around 1 million clones, over 60% of which are singletons. The specimen sequenced was memory CD4+ T cells sorted from blood. The source is a man aged 18 to 30 in good health. CDR3s include the opening cysteine and the closing phenylalanine or tryptophan. The order of the fields is CDR3 protein, V gene, J gene.

CDR3: CASSLTGQGVSGANVLTF
V: TRBV5-6
J: TRBJ2-6

CDR3: CASSEQGFGYNEQFF
V: TRBV6-1
J: TRBJ2-1

CDR3: CSVRTGEAFF
V: TRBV29-1
J: TRBJ1-1

CDR3: CASARIGGGQPQHF
V: TRBV27
J: TRBJ1-5

CDR3: CAWSVPGRVYEQYF
V: TRBV30
J: TRBJ2-7

CDR3: CASSYEQGTYEQYF
V: TRBV6-6
J: TRBJ2-7

CDR3: CASYPGTGNSPLHF
V: TRBV5-1
J: TRBJ1-6

CDR3: CASSHTRTNRGQYF
V: TRBV11-2
J: TRBJ2-5

CDR3: CASSKGTAFYNSPLHF
V: TRBV5-6
J: TRBJ1-6

CDR3: CASSAPWLIDNEQFF
V: TRBV11-3
J: TRBJ2-1

CDR3: CASSWTGLENQPQHF
V: TRBV7-9
J: TRBJ1-5